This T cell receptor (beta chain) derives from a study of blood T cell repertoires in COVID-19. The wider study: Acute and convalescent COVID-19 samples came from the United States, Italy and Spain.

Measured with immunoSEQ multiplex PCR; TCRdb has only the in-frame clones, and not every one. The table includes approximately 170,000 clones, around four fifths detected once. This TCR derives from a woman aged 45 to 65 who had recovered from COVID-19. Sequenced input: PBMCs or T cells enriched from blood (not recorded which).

The CDR3 sequence is CASSKLTGDSGNTIYF. The CDR3 DNA reads as TGTGCCAGCAGCAAACTGACAGGAGACTCTGGAAACACCATATATTTT. The chain is built from TRBV3-1 (or the pseudogene TRBV3-2) and TRBJ1-3, with a possible D match to TRBD1 (6 bases). Germline V lookup: CDR1 LGHDT, CDR2 YNNKEL (reference sequence). Trimming removed 5 bases at V and 0 bases at J, with 14 bases between. CDR3 length equals 16 residues.